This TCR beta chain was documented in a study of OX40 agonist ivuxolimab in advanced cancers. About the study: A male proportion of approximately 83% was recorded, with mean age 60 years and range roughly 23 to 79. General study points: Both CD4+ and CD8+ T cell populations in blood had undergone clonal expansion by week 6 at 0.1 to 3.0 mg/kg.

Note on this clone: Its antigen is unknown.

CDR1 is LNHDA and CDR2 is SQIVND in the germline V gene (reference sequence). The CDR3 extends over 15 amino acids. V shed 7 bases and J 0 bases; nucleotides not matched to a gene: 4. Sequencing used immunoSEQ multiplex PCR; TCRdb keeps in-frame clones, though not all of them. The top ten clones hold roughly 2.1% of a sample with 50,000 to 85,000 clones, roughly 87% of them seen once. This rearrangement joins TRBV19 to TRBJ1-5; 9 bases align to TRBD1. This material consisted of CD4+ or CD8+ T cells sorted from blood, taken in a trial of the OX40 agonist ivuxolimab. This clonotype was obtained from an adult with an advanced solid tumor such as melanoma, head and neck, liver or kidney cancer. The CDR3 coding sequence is TGTGCCAGTACGGACAGGGGAAATAGCAATCAGCCCCAGCATTTT. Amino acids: CASTDRGNSNQPQHF.